This T cell receptor (beta chain) originates from a study of response to subunit inactivated influenza vaccine. TCRdb independently ran MiXCR on the RT-PCR reads; one entry per CDR3 protein. The sample has 800,000 to 1,000,000 distinct CDR3 sequences, about 20% seen once. This specimen consisted of PBMCs from blood, obtained 5 to 6 days after vaccination. The clonotype originates from a man aged 50 or older who received an inactivated influenza vaccine.

The CDR3 region is CASSQFLAGDNEQFF. CDR3 nucleotide sequence: TGTGCCAGCAGCCAGTTTCTAGCGGGGGACAATGAGCAGTTCTTC. The V call is TRBV4-2, the J call TRBJ2-1; 10 bases are shared with TRBD2. The V gene's germline CDR1 is LGHNA and CDR2 YNFKEQ. The trim removed 3 bases at V and 5 bases at J, leaving 4 bases unmatched. CDR3 length equals 15 residues.